These 3 T cell receptor beta chains share one sample of origin, sequenced in a study of blood T cell repertoires in COVID-19. The assay was immunoSEQ multiplex PCR, and TCRdb's table has in-frame clones only and misses some. The table shows approximately 100,000 clones, with roughly 85% occurring only once. The sequencing input was PBMCs or T cells enriched from blood (not recorded which). These receptors were obtained from a woman aged 50 to 60 who had recovered from COVID-19.

This chain connects TRBV7-3 to TRBJ1-6, with 8 bases matching TRBD1. Per the germline V gene, CDR1 is SGHTA and CDR2 is FQGTGA. J gave up 7 bases and V 5 bases, and 4 bases lay outside the gene matches. The CDR3 is 14 amino acids. The CDR3 spells CASSLDRGNSPLHF. CDR3 sequence (DNA): TGTGCCAGCAGCCTCGACAGGGGAAATTCACCCCTCCACTTT.

V usage is TRBV18 and J usage is TRBJ2-7; 7 positions agree with TRBD1. J lost 5 bases, V lost 4 bases, and 5 bases had no gene match. Per the germline V gene, CDR1 is KGHSH and CDR2 is LQKENI. The CDR3 spans 13 residues. Here the CDR3 DNA reads TGTGCCAGCTCACGAGCAACAGGGGACGAGCAGTACTTC. This gives the protein CASSRATGDEQYF.

This sequence joins TRBV6-2 or TRBV6-3 and TRBJ2-7, with 7 bases matching TRBD2. Germline trimming cut 0 bases from V and 4 bases from J; bases unmatched to any gene: 9. The CDR3 has 16 amino acids. Germline-derived CDR1 and CDR2 are MNHEY and SVGEGT. CDR3: CASSYSVAGDRYEQYF. The CDR3 coding sequence is TGTGCCAGCAGTTACTCCGTGGCGGGAGATCGATACGAGCAGTACTTC.